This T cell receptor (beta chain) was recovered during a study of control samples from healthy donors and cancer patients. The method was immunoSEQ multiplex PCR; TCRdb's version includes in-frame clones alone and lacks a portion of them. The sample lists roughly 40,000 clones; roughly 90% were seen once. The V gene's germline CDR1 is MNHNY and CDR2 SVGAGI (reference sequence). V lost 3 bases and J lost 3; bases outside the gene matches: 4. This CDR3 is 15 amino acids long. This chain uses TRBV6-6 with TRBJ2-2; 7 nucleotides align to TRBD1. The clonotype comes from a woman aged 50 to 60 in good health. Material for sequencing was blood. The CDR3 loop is CASSYEQGYTGELFF. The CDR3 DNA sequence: TGTGCCAGCAGTTATGAACAGGGGTACACCGGGGAGCTGTTTTTT.